This passage covers 3 T cell receptor beta chains from one sample sequenced in a study of STAT5B mutations in CD4+ large granular lymphocyte leukemia. The protocol was immunoSEQ multiplex PCR, while the TCRdb copy is restricted to in-frame clones and leaves out a portion. The repertoire holds over 30,000 clones, with roughly 80% as singletons. The sequenced sample was CD4+ T cells from blood buffy coats. The receptors derive from a human donor in good health.

The chain couples TRBV9 to TRBJ2-5; tentatively, D is TRBD1 or TRBD2 (5 bases each). The CDR3 has 11 residues. The germline CDR1 and CDR2 sequences are SGDLS and YYNGEE. V shed 3 bases and J shed 5 bases, with 5 bases lying between them. This CDR3 reads CASSGGETQYF. The CDR3 region has the DNA TGTGCCAGCAGCGGGGGGGAGACCCAGTACTTC.

The CDR3 coding sequence is TGTGCCAGCAGCCCCAGAGGCTTGGCGGGAGGAGCTAATGAGCAGTTCTTC. Translation: CASSPRGLAGGANEQFF. This rearrangement joins TRBV9 to TRBJ2-1, with TRBD2 matching over 8 bases. CDR3 length: 17 residues. V was clipped by 4 bases and J by 7 bases; unmatched bases: 16. Germline V gene sequence: CDR1 SGDLS, CDR2 YYNGEE. Variable domain in full (rest from reference TRBV9 and TRBJ2-1): DSGVTQTPKHLITATGQRVTLRCSPRSGDLSVYWYQQSLDQGLQFLIQYYNGEERAKGNILERFSAQQFPDLHSELNLSSLELGDSALYFCASSPRGLAGGANEQFFGPGTRLTVL.

In nucleotides, the CDR3 is TGTGCCAGCAGTTTTCGAGCGGTGAACACCGGGGAGCTGTTTTTT. Translated, it gives CASSFRAVNTGELFF. The V call is TRBV28, the J call TRBJ2-2; perhaps TRBD2 as D (5 bases). Trimming took off 3 bases at V and 1 base at J, with 9 bases between the two ends. The CDR3 has 15 amino acids. Per germline, CDR1 MDHEN and CDR2 SYDVKM.